This T cell receptor (beta chain) was observed in a study of monozygotic twins with inflammatory bowel disease. This CDR3 comprises 16 residues. TCRdb re-analyzed the 5' RACE reads; it lists each CDR3 protein once, without DNA. Here the sample table reports 150,000 to 200,000 distinct CDR3 sequences. Source material: blood. The V call is TRBV12-3 or TRBV12-4, the J call TRBJ1-2; as DNA is missing, the TRBD1 call by TCRdb cannot be tested. The receptor's source is a human donor with ulcerative colitis or Crohn's disease, or a healthy co-twin of an affected twin (not recorded which). The CDR3 sequence is CASSSGTGFGGYGYTF.